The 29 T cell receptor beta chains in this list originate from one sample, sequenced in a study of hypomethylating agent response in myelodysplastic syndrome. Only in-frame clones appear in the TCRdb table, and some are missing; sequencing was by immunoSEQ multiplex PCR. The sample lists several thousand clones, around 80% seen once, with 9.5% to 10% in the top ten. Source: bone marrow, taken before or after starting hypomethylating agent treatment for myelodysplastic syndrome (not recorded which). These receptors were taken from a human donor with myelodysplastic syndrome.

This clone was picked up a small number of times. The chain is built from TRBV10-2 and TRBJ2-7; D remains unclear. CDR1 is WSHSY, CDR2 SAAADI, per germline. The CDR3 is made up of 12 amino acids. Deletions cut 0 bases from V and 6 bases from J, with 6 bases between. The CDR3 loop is CASSESGVEQYV. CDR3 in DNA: TGCGCCAGCAGTGAGTCGGGTGTCGAGCAGTACGTC.

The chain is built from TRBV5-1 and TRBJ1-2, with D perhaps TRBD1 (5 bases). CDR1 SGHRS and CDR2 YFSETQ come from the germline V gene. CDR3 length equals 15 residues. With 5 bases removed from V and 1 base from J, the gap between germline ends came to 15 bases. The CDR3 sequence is CASSLDRGFNYGYTF. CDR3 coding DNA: TGCGCCAGCAGTTTAGATAGGGGCTTTAACTATGGCTACACCTTC.

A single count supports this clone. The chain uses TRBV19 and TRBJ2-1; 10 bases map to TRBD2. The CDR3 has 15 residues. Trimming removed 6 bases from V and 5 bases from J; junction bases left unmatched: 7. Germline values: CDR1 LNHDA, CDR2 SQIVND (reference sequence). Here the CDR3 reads CASRGAGGSDNEQFF. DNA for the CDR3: TGTGCCAGTAGGGGAGCGGGGGGGAGTGACAATGAGCAGTTCTTC.

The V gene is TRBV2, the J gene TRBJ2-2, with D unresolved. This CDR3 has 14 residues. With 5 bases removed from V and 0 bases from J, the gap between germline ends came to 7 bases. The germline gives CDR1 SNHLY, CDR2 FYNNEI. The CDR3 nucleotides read TGTGCCAGCAGTCCCTCCACGAACACCGGGGAGCTGTTTTTT. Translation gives CASSPSTNTGELFF.

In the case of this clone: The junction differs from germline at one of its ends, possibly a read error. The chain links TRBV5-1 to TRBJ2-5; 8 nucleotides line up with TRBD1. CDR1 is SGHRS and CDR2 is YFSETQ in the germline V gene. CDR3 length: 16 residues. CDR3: CASSPSSPGQGGTQYF. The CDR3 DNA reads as TGTGCCAGCAGCCCGTCGAGCCCCGGACAGGGTGGGACCCAGTACTTC.

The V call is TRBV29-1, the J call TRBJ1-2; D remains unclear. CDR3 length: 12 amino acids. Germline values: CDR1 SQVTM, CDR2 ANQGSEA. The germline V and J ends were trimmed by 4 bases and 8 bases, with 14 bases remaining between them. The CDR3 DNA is TGCAGCGTTGTAAGGGCCCTCGGGGGCTACACCTTC. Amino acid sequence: CSVVRALGGYTF.

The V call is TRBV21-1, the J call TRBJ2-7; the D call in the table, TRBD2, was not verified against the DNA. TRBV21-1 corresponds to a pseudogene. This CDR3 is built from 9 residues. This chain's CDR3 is CARYYEQYF. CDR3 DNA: TGTGCCAGATACTACGAGCAGTACTTC.

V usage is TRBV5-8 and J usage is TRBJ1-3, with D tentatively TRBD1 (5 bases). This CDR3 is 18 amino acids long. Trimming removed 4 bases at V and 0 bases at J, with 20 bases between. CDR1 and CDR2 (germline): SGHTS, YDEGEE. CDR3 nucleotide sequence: TGTGCCAGCAGCCCATACGGGAGGGGATTATTCTCTGGAAACACCATATATTTT. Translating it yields CASSPYGRGLFSGNTIYF.

DNA for the CDR3: TGTGCCAGAAGCTTGGCCCCCGGGGAACAGGGTAGGTTTCCTAACTATGGCTACACCTTC. Protein product: CARSLAPGEQGRFPNYGYTF. This chain links TRBV5-3 with TRBJ1-2; tentative D call: TRBD1 (6 bases). TRBV5-3 is filed as an ORF, its function uncertain. This CDR3 has 20 amino acids. Deletions cut 0 bases from V and 0 bases from J, with 24 bases between.

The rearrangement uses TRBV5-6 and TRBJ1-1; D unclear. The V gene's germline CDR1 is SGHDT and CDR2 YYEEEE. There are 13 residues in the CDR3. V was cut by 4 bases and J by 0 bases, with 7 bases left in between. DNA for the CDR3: TGTGCCAGCAGCCGGACCATGAACACTGAAGCTTTCTTT. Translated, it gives CASSRTMNTEAFF.

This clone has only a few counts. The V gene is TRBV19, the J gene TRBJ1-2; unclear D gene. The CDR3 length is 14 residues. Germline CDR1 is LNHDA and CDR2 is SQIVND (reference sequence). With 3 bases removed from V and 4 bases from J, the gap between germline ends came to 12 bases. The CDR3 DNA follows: TGTGCCAGTAGTATGGGTGCAGCACTCTATGGCTACACCTTC. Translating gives CASSMGAALYGYTF.

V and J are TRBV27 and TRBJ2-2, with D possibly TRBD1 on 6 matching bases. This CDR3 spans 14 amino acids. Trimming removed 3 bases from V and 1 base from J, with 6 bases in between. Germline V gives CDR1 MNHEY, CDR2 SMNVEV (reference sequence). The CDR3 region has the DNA TGTGCCAGCAGTTTGGGACAGAACACCGGGGAGCTGTTTTTT. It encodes CASSLGQNTGELFF.

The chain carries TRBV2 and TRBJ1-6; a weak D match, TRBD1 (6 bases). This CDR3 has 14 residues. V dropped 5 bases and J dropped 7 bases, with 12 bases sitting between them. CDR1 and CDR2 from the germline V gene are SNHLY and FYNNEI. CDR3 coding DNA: TGTGCCAGCAGTAACAGGGTTGCGAATTCACCCCTCCACTTT. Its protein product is CASSNRVANSPLHF.

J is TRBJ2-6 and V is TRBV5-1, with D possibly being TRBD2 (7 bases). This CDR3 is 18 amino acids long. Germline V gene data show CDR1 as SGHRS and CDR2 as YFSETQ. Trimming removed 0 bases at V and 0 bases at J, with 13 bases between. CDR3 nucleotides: TGCGCCAGCAGCTTGGGGCGGGGGCTGACCTCTGGGGCCAACGTCCTGACTTTC. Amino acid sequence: CASSLGRGLTSGANVLTF.

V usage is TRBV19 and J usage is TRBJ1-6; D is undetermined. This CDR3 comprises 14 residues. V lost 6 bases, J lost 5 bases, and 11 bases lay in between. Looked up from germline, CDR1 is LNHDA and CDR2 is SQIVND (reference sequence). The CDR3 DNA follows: TGTGCCAGTAGATCCTATTCGGATAATTCACCCCTCCACTTT. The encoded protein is CASRSYSDNSPLHF.

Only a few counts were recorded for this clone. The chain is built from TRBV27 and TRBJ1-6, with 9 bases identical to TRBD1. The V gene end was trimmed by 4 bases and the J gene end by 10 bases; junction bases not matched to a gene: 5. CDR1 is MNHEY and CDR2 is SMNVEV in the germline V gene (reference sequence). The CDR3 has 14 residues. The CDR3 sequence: CASSSGTGRSPLHF. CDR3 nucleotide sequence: TGTGCCAGCAGTTCCGGGACAGGGAGGTCACCCCTCCACTTT.

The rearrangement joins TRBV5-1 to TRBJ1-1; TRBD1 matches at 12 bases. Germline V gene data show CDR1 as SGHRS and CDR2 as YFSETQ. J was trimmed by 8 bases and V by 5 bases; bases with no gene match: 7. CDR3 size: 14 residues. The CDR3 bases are TGCGCCAGCAGGAGGGACAGGGGGCTCTCCGAAGCTTTCTTT. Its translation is CASRRDRGLSEAFF. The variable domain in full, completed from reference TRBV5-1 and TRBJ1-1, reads KAGVTQTPRYLIKTRGQQVTLSCSPISGHRSVSWYQQTPGQGLQFLFEYFSETQRNKGNFPGRFSGRQFSNSRSEMNVSTLELGDSALYLCASRRDRGLSEAFFGQGTRLTVV.

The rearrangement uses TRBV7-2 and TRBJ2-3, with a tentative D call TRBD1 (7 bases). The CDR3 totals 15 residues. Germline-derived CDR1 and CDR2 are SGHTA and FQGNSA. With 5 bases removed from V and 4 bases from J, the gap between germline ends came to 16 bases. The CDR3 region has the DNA TGTGCCAGCAGCCGCGGGAACAGGGGAGCAGATACGCAGTATTTT. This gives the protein CASSRGNRGADTQYF.

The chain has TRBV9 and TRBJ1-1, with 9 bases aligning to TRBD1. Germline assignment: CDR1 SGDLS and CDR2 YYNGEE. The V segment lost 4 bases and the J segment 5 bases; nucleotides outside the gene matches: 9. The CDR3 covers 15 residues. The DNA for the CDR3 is TGTGCCAGCAGCCCATGGACAGGGGAGGGGACTGAAGCTTTCTTT. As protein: CASSPWTGEGTEAFF. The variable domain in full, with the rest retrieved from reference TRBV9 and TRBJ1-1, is DSGVTQTPKHLITATGQRVTLRCSPRSGDLSVYWYQQSLDQGLQFLIQYYNGEERAKGNILERFSAQQFPDLHSELNLSSLELGDSALYFCASSPWTGEGTEAFFGQGTRLTVV.

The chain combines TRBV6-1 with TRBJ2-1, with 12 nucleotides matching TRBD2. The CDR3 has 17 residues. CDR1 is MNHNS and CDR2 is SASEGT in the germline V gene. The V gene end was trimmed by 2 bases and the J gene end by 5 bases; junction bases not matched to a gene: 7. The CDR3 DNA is TGTGCCAGCAGTGAACAGCCACTAGCGGGAGGAAACAATGAGCAGTTCTTC. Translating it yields CASSEQPLAGGNNEQFF.

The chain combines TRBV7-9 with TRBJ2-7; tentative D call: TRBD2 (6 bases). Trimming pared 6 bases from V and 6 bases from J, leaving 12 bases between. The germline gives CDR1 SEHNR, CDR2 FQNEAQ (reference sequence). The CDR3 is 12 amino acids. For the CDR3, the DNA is TGTGCCAGCAGTCCCGCGGGGCCCGAGCAGTACTTC. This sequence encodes CASSPAGPEQYF. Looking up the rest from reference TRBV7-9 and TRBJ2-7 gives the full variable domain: DTGVSQNPRHKITKRGQNVTFRCDPISEHNRLYWYRQTLGQGPEFLTYFQNEAQLEKSRLLSDRFSAERPKGSFSTLEIQRTEQGDSAMYLCASSPAGPEQYFGPGTRLTVT.

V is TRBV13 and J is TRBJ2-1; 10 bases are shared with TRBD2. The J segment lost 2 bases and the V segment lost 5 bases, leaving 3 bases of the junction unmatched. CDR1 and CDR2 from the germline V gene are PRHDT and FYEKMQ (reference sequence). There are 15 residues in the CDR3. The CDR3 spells CASSVGTSAYNEQFF. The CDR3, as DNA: TGTGCCAGCAGCGTCGGGACTAGCGCCTACAATGAGCAGTTCTTC.

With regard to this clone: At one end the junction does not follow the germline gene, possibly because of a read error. CDR3 sequence: CASSLDGAQLQHF. In DNA form, the CDR3 reads TGTGCCAGCAGCTTAGATGGGGCTCAGCTCCAGCATTTT. The J gene is TRBJ1-5, the V gene TRBV7-8; weak D call: TRBD1 (5 bases). Germline V gives CDR1 SGHVS, CDR2 FQNEAQ. The length of the CDR3 is 13 residues.

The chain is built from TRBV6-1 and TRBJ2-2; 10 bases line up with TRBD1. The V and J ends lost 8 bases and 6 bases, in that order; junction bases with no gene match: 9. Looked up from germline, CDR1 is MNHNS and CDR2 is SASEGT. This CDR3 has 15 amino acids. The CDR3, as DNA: TGTGCCAGCTATAGGAGGACAGGGGGTTCCGGGGAGCTGTTTTTT. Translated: CASYRRTGGSGELFF.

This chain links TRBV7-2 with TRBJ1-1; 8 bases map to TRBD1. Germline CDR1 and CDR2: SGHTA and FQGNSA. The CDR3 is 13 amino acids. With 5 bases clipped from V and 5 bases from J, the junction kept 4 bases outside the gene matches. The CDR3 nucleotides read TGTGCCAGCAGCCAGGGGGCTTTGACTGAAGCTTTCTTT. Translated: CASSQGALTEAFF.

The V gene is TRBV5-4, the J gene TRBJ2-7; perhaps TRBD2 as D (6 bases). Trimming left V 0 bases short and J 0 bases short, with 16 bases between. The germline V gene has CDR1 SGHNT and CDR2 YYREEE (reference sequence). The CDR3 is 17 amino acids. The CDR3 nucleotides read TGTGCCAGCAGCTTGGCCGGTGGGGGAGGCTTCTCCTACGAGCAGTACTTC. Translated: CASSLAGGGGFSYEQYF. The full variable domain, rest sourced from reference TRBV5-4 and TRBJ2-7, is ETGVTQSPTHLIKTRGQQVTLRCSSQSGHNTVSWYQQALGQGPQFIFQYYREEENGRGNFPPRFSGLQFPNYSSELNVNALELDDSALYLCASSLAGGGGFSYEQYFGPGTRLTVT.

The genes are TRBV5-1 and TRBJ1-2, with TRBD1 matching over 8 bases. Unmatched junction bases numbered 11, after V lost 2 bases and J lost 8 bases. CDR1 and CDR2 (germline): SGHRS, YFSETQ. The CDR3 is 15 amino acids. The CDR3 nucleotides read TGCGCCAGCAGCTTCTACAGGGGGGTTTCTGAAGGCTACACCTTC. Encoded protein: CASSFYRGVSEGYTF.

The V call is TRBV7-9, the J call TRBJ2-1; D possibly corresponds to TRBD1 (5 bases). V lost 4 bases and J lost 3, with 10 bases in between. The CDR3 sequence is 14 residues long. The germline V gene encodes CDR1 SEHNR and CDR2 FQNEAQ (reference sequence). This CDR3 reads CASSSTTDYNEQFF. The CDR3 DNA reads TGTGCCAGCAGCTCAACGACAGACTACAATGAGCAGTTCTTC.

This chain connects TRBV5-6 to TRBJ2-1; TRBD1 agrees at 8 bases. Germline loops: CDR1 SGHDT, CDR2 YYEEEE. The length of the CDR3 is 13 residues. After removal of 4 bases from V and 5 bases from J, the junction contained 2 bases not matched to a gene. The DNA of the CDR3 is TGTGCCAGCAGCCCAGGGGGCCACAATGAGCAGTTCTTC. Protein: CASSPGGHNEQFF.